The T cell receptor (beta chain) under discussion was sequenced for a study of graft-versus-host responses after intestinal transplantation. Study-wide findings and caveats: Some patients had graft-donor T cell macrochimerism. In their allografts, the ratios of graft-versus-host to host-versus-graft T cell clones were high. Early post-transplant HvG declines showed an association with peak circulating GvH clone levels. Recipient marrow harbored GvH clones, some of which surfaced first in ileum or blood.

A note on this clone: Its target is not known.

This CDR3 region has 12 residues. V lost 5 bases and J 5 bases, leaving 8 bases between the germline ends. Germline lookup yields CDR1 MNHEY and CDR2 SVGAGI. Clones were sequenced by immunoSEQ multiplex PCR, and TCRdb holds only the in-frame ones, with some missing. The sample has about 97,000 clones; 90% are singletons. The receptor comes from a human patient who received an intestinal transplant, so some T cells may come from the graft donor. The chain couples TRBV6-5 to TRBJ2-3; D not certain. This material consisted of PBMCs, taken approximately 470 days after intestinal transplant. CDR3 coding DNA: TGTGCCAGCAGTCTCTTCGGAGATACGCAGTATTTT. It specifies CASSLFGDTQYF.